The 31 T cell receptor beta chains listed next were all sequenced from one sample in a study of T cells in Graves' hyperthyroidism and ophthalmopathy. The CDR3 regions of TCR beta were amplified from RNA transcripts. In the first-round RT-PCR of the TCR CDR3, the HTBI primer set was used. TCRdb reprocessed the multiplex PCR reads with MiXCR, giving one entry per CDR3 protein. The table shows roughly 840,000 distinct CDR3 sequences, with over 35% occurring only once. The sequencing sample was made of blood. The source is a man younger than 30 with Graves' hyperthyroidism.

This chain links TRBV29-1 with TRBJ1-1, with a tentative D call TRBD1 (6 bases). The V end lost 5 bases, the J end lost 9 bases, and 10 bases lay between the germline ends. CDR1 is SQVTM and CDR2 is ANQGSEA in the germline V gene. The CDR3 is made up of 10 amino acids. CDR3 nucleotide sequence: TGCAGCGTTAGGACAGAGAAAGCTTTCTTT. Its translation: CSVRTEKAFF.

The chain uses TRBV19 and TRBJ2-2; tentatively, D is TRBD1 (6 bases). This CDR3 is built from 15 residues. From germline, CDR1 is LNHDA and CDR2 SQIVND (reference sequence). V lost 7 bases, J lost 6 bases, and 18 bases lay in between. CDR3 bases: TGTGCCAGTAAAGGACAGCGGAATGTCGCCGGGGAGCTGTTTTTT. This translates into CASKGQRNVAGELFF.

This clonotype was seen a few times. The chain joins TRBV6-5 to TRBJ1-5, with a possible D match to TRBD1 (6 bases). Germline V gene sequence: CDR1 MNHEY, CDR2 SVGAGI. The CDR3 sequence is 14 residues long. V lost 10 bases and J lost 3, with 16 bases in between. Written as DNA, the CDR3 is TGTGCCACGCGGAGGGGGGGTTCCAATCAGCCCCAGCATTTT. This translates into CATRRGGSNQPQHF.

This clonotype has ten or more counts. The J gene is TRBJ2-7, the V gene TRBV5-1, with D unclear. Germline values: CDR1 SGHRS, CDR2 YFSETQ. The CDR3 spans 12 residues. V was shortened by 1 base and J by 2 bases, with 4 bases between the two germline ends. Here the CDR3 reads CASSLPPYEQYF. The CDR3 DNA follows: TGCGCCAGCAGCTTGCCTCCCTACGAGCAGTACTTC.

V gene TRBV7-8 combines with J gene TRBJ2-7; TRBD1 might be the D (5 bases). Germline lookup yields CDR1 SGHVS and CDR2 FQNEAQ. The CDR3 runs 14 residues. Trimming shortened V by 7 bases and J by 2 bases, and 15 bases separated the two germline ends. CDR3 residues: CASNPGFNPYEQYF. CDR3 nucleotides: TGTGCCAGCAACCCAGGGTTTAATCCCTACGAGCAGTACTTC.

This clonotype has a count of ten or more. The chain joins TRBV7-2 to TRBJ2-5, with 9 bases that match TRBD1. Trimming cost V 5 bases and J 3 bases; bases outside gene matches: 4. CDR1 and CDR2 (germline): SGHTA, FQGNSA. This CDR3 has 14 amino acids. CDR3 in DNA: TGTGCCAGCAGCCATAGGGACAGGGAAGAGACCCAGTACTTC. Its translation is CASSHRDREETQYF.

This clonotype has a count of ten or more. The chain carries TRBV20-1 and TRBJ1-2; D might be TRBD1 (5 bases). V was trimmed by 3 bases and J by 2 bases, leaving 7 bases between them. The CDR3 has 12 residues. Germline V lookup: CDR1 DFQATT, CDR2 SNEGSKA (reference sequence). The CDR3 DNA reads as TGCAGTGCTAGTCGGGGGAACTATGGCTACACCTTC. It is translated as CSASRGNYGYTF.

This rearrangement joins TRBV29-1 to TRBJ1-1; D not resolved. This CDR3 contains 14 residues. Germline V lookup: CDR1 SQVTM, CDR2 ANQGSEA. Trimming stripped 8 bases from V and 6 bases from J, with 22 bases between. CDR3 nucleotide sequence: TGCAGCTTGGAGGGCGTCAGAATGGGCTCTGAAGCTTTCTTT. Translation: CSLEGVRMGSEAFF.

J is TRBJ2-7 and V is TRBV2; D is ambiguous. V was cut by 7 bases and J by 7 bases, with 11 bases left in between. This CDR3 is built from 11 residues. The germline CDR1 and CDR2 sequences are SNHLY and FYNNEI. CDR3: CASTPAREQYF. CDR3 nucleotides: TGTGCCAGCACCCCCGCGCGGGAGCAGTACTTC.

This clonotype has just a few counts. The rearrangement joins TRBV6-5 to TRBJ1-2; a weak D match, TRBD1 (5 bases). Looked up from germline, CDR1 is MNHEY and CDR2 is SVGAGI. This CDR3 spans 14 amino acids. V dropped 0 bases and J dropped 6 bases, with 11 bases sitting between them. For the CDR3, the DNA is TGTGCCAGCAGTTACTCTTTAGGGGAAGATGGCTACACCTTC. It translates to CASSYSLGEDGYTF.

Notes on this clonotype: This could be a read error, since a much larger clone is one nucleotide away. This chain uses TRBV20-1 with TRBJ2-6, with TRBD2 as a possible D gene (5 bases). Between the trimmed V and J ends, which lost 5 bases and 2 bases, there was a span of 7 bases. The CDR3 has 13 amino acids. Looked up from germline, CDR1 is DFQATT and CDR2 is SNEGSKA (reference sequence). The CDR3, as DNA: TGCAGTGCTGGGAGTCCTGGGGCCAACGTCCTGACTTTC. Amino acid sequence: CSAGSPGANVLTF.

A note on this clonotype: The junction shows a germline mismatch at one end, possibly a read error. The chain recombines TRBV10-3 with TRBJ2-6, with D possibly being TRBD1 (5 bases). The CDR3 is made up of 16 amino acids. Germline V gives CDR1 ENHRY, CDR2 SYGVKD. DNA for the CDR3: TGTGCCAGCAGTTACTCAATCCGTGCTGGGGCCAGCGTCCTGACTTTC. Its translation is CASSYSIRAGASVLTF.

The chain combines TRBV15 with TRBJ1-3; D not certain. This CDR3 is built from 16 residues. V lost 4 bases, J lost 0 bases, and 13 bases lay in between. Germline lookup yields CDR1 LNHNV and CDR2 YYDKDF (reference sequence). This CDR3 is CATSTRHGLSGNTIYF. The CDR3, as DNA: TGTGCCACCAGCACTCGACACGGGCTCTCTGGAAACACCATATATTTT.

This clonotype was counted only a few times. The CDR3 does not close with the conserved phenylalanine or tryptophan, likely indicating a read error. The DNA is omitted, as the CDR3 cannot be located on it reliably, and the CDR3 follows TCRdb's listing. The genes are TRBV29-1 and TRBJ2-2; the D segment call TRBD1 is taken from the table without a DNA check. The germline V gene has CDR1 SQVTM and CDR2 ANQGSEA. The CDR3 length equals 15 residues, ends included. This CDR3 reads CSALNGGFGTGELFS.

This clonotype has ten or more counts. The rearrangement joins TRBV29-1 to TRBJ2-6; tentative D call: TRBD2 (5 bases). Germline CDR1 SQVTM, CDR2 ANQGSEA. CDR3 size: 15 residues. V lost 4 bases and J 0 bases, leaving 10 bases between the germline ends. CDR3 bases: TGCAGCGTTGGAGGGTCGGCCTCTGGGGCCAACGTCCTGACTTTC. This sequence encodes CSVGGSASGANVLTF.

The rearrangement links TRBV19 to TRBJ1-1, with D maybe TRBD1 (5 bases). The CDR3 spans 16 residues. V was shortened by 5 bases and J by 3 bases, with 19 bases between the two germline ends. CDR1 is LNHDA and CDR2 is SQIVND in the germline V gene (reference sequence). The CDR3 DNA reads TGTGCCAGTAGTTACCCCTCCCAGGGAGGGGACACTGAAGCTTTCTTT. Its protein product is CASSYPSQGGDTEAFF.

This clonotype was detected only a few times. The gene calls are TRBV20-1 and TRBJ1-5; D is undetermined. Trimming pared 1 base from V and 3 bases from J, leaving 10 bases between. Germline CDR1 DFQATT, CDR2 SNEGSKA (reference sequence). This CDR3 has 14 residues. CDR3 residues: CSARVGNANQPQHF. CDR3 coding DNA: TGCAGTGCTAGAGTAGGGAACGCCAATCAGCCCCAGCATTTT.

The chain uses TRBV19 and TRBJ1-2, with D hard to call. The CDR3 loop spans 13 amino acids. The V gene lost 5 bases and the J gene lost 5 bases, with 12 bases spanning the gap. Germline V gene sequence: CDR1 LNHDA, CDR2 SQIVND (reference sequence). CDR3 bases: TGTGCCAGTAGTCATCCGCCCGATTATGGCTACACCTTC. It encodes CASSHPPDYGYTF.

This clonotype came up many times. This CDR3 is CASTQDTSGANVLTF. The CDR3 region has the DNA TGTGCCAGCACCCAGGACACCTCTGGGGCCAACGTCCTGACTTTC. The V gene is TRBV7-3, the J gene TRBJ2-6, with a weak D call TRBD1 (5 bases). The CDR3 extends over 15 amino acids. The germline V and J ends were trimmed by 7 bases and 0 bases, with 10 bases remaining between them. The germline CDR1 and CDR2 sequences are SGHTA and FQGTGA.

V usage is TRBV20-1 and J usage is TRBJ2-2, with D hard to call. CDR1 is DFQATT and CDR2 is SNEGSKA in the germline V gene (reference sequence). The CDR3 extends over 13 amino acids. Trimming shortened V by 5 bases and J by 0 bases, and 7 bases separated the two germline ends. CDR3 sequence reads: CSALQTNTGELFF. CDR3 DNA: TGCAGTGCTTTGCAGACGAACACCGGGGAGCTGTTTTTT.

J is TRBJ1-6 and V is TRBV27; no clear D. V was shortened by 4 bases and J by 9 bases, with 10 bases between the two germline ends. There are 13 residues in the CDR3. Germline CDR1 MNHEY, CDR2 SMNVEV (reference sequence). The CDR3 nucleotides are TGTGCCAGCAGTTCCTCATGGATTTCACCCCTCCACTTT. Translation gives CASSSSWISPLHF.

This clonotype was counted many times. The V call is TRBV29-1, the J call TRBJ2-7; 7 bases are a match to TRBD2. Germline values: CDR1 SQVTM, CDR2 ANQGSEA. Trimming removed 7 bases from V and 6 bases from J; junction bases left unmatched: 9. The CDR3 consists of 12 residues. The CDR3 loop is CSAPGEGSEQYF. The CDR3 coding sequence is TGCAGCGCTCCCGGGGAGGGAAGCGAGCAGTACTTC.

This clonotype was counted many times. This rearrangement joins TRBV10-1 to TRBJ1-6; 11 bases are shared with TRBD1. The length of the CDR3 is 15 residues. Looked up from germline, CDR1 is WNHNN and CDR2 is SYGVQD (reference sequence). Germline trimming cut 5 bases from V and 7 bases from J; bases unmatched to any gene: 4. The CDR3 coding sequence is TGCGCCAGCAGTTTGGGACAGGGGGAAAATTCACCCCTCCACTTT. This encodes CASSLGQGENSPLHF.

This clonotype was found many times. V is TRBV7-2 and J is TRBJ2-2, with TRBD1 as a possible D gene (5 bases). The CDR3 is made up of 16 amino acids. CDR1 is SGHTA and CDR2 is FQGNSA in the germline V gene. V was trimmed by 3 bases and J by 2 bases, leaving 13 bases between them. The DNA for the CDR3 is TGTGCCAGCAGCTTCGTTCAGGGCGTAAACACCGGGGAGCTGTTTTTT. It translates to CASSFVQGVNTGELFF.

This clonotype turned up a few times. The chain has TRBV10-3 and TRBJ1-6, with 7 bases matching TRBD1. Trimming at V came to 10 bases and at J to 7 bases, leaving 13 bases not matched to a gene. This CDR3 is built from 15 residues. Looked up from germline, CDR1 is ENHRY and CDR2 is SYGVKD. This CDR3 is CASRTWDSANSPLHF. CDR3 in DNA: TGTGCCAGCAGAACTTGGGACAGTGCAAATTCACCCCTCCACTTT.

The rearrangement links TRBV10-3 to TRBJ1-2; 8 bases are a match to TRBD1. This CDR3 comprises 17 residues. The V segment lost 5 bases and the J segment 5 bases; nucleotides outside the gene matches: 16. Germline V gene sequence: CDR1 ENHRY, CDR2 SYGVKD. The chain's CDR3 is CAISPGTGVGRGYGYTF. CDR3 bases: TGTGCCATCAGTCCCGGGACAGGTGTAGGTAGGGGGTATGGCTACACCTTC.

This clonotype was seen more than once but under ten times. This rearrangement joins TRBV20-1 to TRBJ1-4; D is unresolved. V lost 0 bases, J lost 0 bases, and 11 bases lay in between. Germline V lookup: CDR1 DFQATT, CDR2 SNEGSKA (reference sequence). This CDR3 is built from 16 residues. The CDR3 protein is CSAREHSFTTNEKLFF. Written as DNA, the CDR3 is TGCAGTGCTAGAGAGCACAGCTTTACAACTAATGAAAAACTGTTTTTT.

This clonotype was recorded once. The chain recombines TRBV19 with TRBJ1-1; D perhaps matches TRBD1 (5 bases). Trimming left V 6 bases short and J 1 base short, with 12 bases between. CDR1 is LNHDA and CDR2 is SQIVND in the germline V gene (reference sequence). The CDR3 is 14 amino acids. The DNA of the CDR3 is TGTGCCAGTAGGCCGACAGCTACGAACACTGAAGCTTTCTTT. Translated: CASRPTATNTEAFF.

Many counts were recorded for this clonotype. V is TRBV7-9 and J is TRBJ2-7; the D is unclear. Germline assignment: CDR1 SEHNR and CDR2 FQNEAQ (reference sequence). This CDR3 has 13 residues. Trimming removed 1 base from V and 6 bases from J, with 10 bases in between. For the CDR3, the DNA is TGTGCCAGCAGCTTAGGGCAGGCACGCGAGCAGTACTTC. Protein product: CASSLGQAREQYF.

The rearrangement joins TRBV7-6 to TRBJ2-7; D might be TRBD2 (6 bases). Germline CDR1 is SGHVS and CDR2 is FNYEAQ. Trimming removed 10 bases at V and 3 bases at J, with 10 bases between. The length of the CDR3 is 11 residues. The CDR3 bases are TGTGCCATGGCGGGGAACTACGAGCAGTACTTC. Amino acid sequence: CAMAGNYEQYF.

This clonotype was seen at least ten times. The gene calls are TRBV12-3 or TRBV12-4 and TRBJ1-2; TRBD1 might be the D (6 bases). This CDR3 region has 13 residues. The germline V and J ends were trimmed by 5 bases and 4 bases, with 11 bases remaining between them. The CDR3 is CASSRGQLYGYTF. For the CDR3, the DNA is TGTGCCAGCAGTAGAGGACAGCTCTATGGCTACACCTTC.